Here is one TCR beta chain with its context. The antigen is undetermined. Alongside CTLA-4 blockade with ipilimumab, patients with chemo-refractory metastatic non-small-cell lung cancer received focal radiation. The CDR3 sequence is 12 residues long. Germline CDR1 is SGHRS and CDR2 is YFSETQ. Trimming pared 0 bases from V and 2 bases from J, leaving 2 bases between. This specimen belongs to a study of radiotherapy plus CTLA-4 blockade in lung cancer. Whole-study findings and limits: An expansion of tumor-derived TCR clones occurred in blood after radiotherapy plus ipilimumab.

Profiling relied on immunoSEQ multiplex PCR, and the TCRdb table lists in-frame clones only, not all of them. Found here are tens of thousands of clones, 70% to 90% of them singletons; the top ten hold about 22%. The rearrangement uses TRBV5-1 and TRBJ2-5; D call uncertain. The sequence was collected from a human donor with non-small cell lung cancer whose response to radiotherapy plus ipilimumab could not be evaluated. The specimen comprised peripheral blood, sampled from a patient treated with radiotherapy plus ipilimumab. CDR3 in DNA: TGCGCCAGCAGCTTGGCTCAAGAGACCCAGTACTTC. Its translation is CASSLAQETQYF.